This TCR beta chain originates from a study of cytomegalovirus exposure and HLA in healthy donors. Vbeta (60) and Jbeta (13) primers were used in the PCR. Method: immunoSEQ multiplex PCR; TCRdb's copy keeps in-frame clones and lacks some. The table for this sample gives around 100,000 clones. The germline V gene has CDR1 SGHTA and CDR2 FQGNSA. V lost 4 bases and J lost 10, with 17 bases in between. The CDR3 loop spans 15 amino acids. The chain employs TRBV7-2 and TRBJ1-6, with D maybe TRBD1 (5 bases). Source material: PBMCs. This clonotype originated in a man over 45 in good health and CMV-seronegative. CDR3 in amino acids: CASSSLSGAGSPLHF. The CDR3 bases are TGTGCCAGCAGCTCCCTGAGTGGGGCAGGCTCACCCCTCCACTTT.